This TCR beta chain was profiled in a study of T cells in Graves' hyperthyroidism and ophthalmopathy. Patients between 18 and 65 years old had hyperthyroidism, newly diagnosed and lasting under 2 months. Diagnostic decisions used clinical symptoms, serum thyroxine and TRAb, thyroid ultrasound and orbital computed tomography. J was trimmed by 6 bases and V by 2 bases; bases with no gene match: 5. Looked up from germline, CDR1 is MGHDK and CDR2 is SYGVNS. CDR3 length: 14 residues. Amplification of TCR beta CDR3 regions used RNA as the template. RT-PCR in the first round (using the HTBI primer set) targeted the TCR CDR3. TCRdb reprocessed the multiplex PCR reads via MiXCR and lists one record per CDR3 protein. The repertoire includes 800,000 or so distinct CDR3 sequences, 35% to 40% of them detected once, and approximately 8.7% sits in the top ten.

The receptor comes from a man aged 18 to 29 with Graves' hyperthyroidism. The chain couples TRBV25-1 to TRBJ1-2; 8 bases are a match to TRBD1. Sequencing was done on a sample of blood. CDR3: CASSEAGGENGYTF. For the CDR3, the DNA is TGTGCCAGCAGTGAAGCAGGGGGCGAGAATGGCTACACCTTC.